What follows are 32 T cell receptor beta chains derived from one specimen sequenced in a study of control samples from healthy donors and cancer patients. Generated by immunoSEQ multiplex PCR, the TCRdb table keeps only in-frame clones and is missing some. This table holds about 170,000 clones, around 90% found once. Sequencing was done on a sample of blood. These receptors originate from a man between 25 and 39 years old in good health.

This chain links TRBV11-2 with TRBJ1-2; D gene ambiguous. The CDR3 covers 14 residues. Trimming left V 5 bases short and J 1 base short, with 11 bases between. Per the germline V gene, CDR1 is SGHAT and CDR2 is FQNNGV. The CDR3 loop reads CASSVTGLNYGYTF. The CDR3 nucleotides read TGTGCCAGCAGCGTGACGGGTCTTAACTATGGCTACACCTTC.

J is TRBJ1-2 and V is TRBV14, with D possibly being TRBD1 (5 bases). There are 14 residues in the CDR3. Germline assignment: CDR1 SGHDN and CDR2 FVKESK. Trimming took off 0 bases at V and 8 bases at J, with 13 bases between the two ends. The CDR3 nucleotides read TGTGCCAGCAGCCAAGAAAGGGCAGGGCAAGGCTACACCTTC. Protein product: CASSQERAGQGYTF.

The genes are TRBV12-5 and TRBJ2-7; D is uncertain. CDR1 and CDR2 from the germline V gene are LGHNT and FRNRAP. The V end lost 7 bases, the J end lost 6 bases, and 7 bases lay between the germline ends. This CDR3 is 10 amino acids long. CDR3 DNA: TGTGCTAGTGTAGTTAGCGAGCAGTACTTC. It specifies CASVVSEQYF. Filled out from reference TRBV12-5 and TRBJ2-7, the complete variable domain reads DARVTQTPRHKVTEMGQEVTMRCQPILGHNTVFWYRQTMMQGLELLAYFRNRAPLDDSGMPKDRFSAEMPDATLATLKIQPSEPRDSAVYFCASVVSEQYFGPGTRLTVT.

The gene calls are TRBV12-3 or TRBV12-4 and TRBJ1-4; D remains unclear. The CDR3 has 13 residues. V was cut by 7 bases and J by 7 bases, with 13 bases left in between. The CDR3 DNA reads TGTGCCAGCACGAAGGTACGAGGTGAAAAACTGTTTTTT. Encoded protein: CASTKVRGEKLFF.

The chain uses TRBV11-2 and TRBJ1-1; no clear D. This CDR3 comprises 14 residues. Germline-derived CDR1 and CDR2 are SGHAT and FQNNGV. Trimming shortened V by 1 base and J by 3 bases, and 9 bases separated the two germline ends. The CDR3, as DNA: TGTGCCAGCAGCTTAGTCTCTCCTTACACTGAAGCTTTCTTT. It specifies CASSLVSPYTEAFF.

This clone was seen a few times. The chain carries TRBV6-5 and TRBJ1-1; maybe TRBD1 (6 bases). The CDR3 totals 13 residues. The ends were cut back, 6 bases at V and 4 bases at J, with 12 bases in the middle. Germline V lookup: CDR1 MNHEY, CDR2 SVGAGI. CDR3 protein: CASRLGQFTEAFF. The CDR3 DNA follows: TGTGCCAGCAGGCTCGGACAGTTCACTGAAGCTTTCTTT.

V and J are TRBV4-3 and TRBJ1-1, with D hard to call. V dropped 8 bases and J dropped 2 bases, with 15 bases sitting between them. The length of the CDR3 is 14 residues. Germline V CDR1 and CDR2: LGHNA, YSLEER. CDR3 sequence: CASRPAGSNTEAFF. DNA of the CDR3: TGCGCCAGCCGCCCCGCGGGTTCTAACACTGAAGCTTTCTTT.

V is TRBV11-2 and J is TRBJ1-1, with 9 bases that match TRBD1. Per germline, CDR1 SGHAT and CDR2 FQNNGV. V lost 5 bases and J lost 1; bases outside the gene matches: 8. The CDR3 is 16 residues long. CDR3 coding DNA: TGTGCCAGCAGCCCCGGCTGGGGACAGGGGAACACTGAAGCTTTCTTT. This encodes CASSPGWGQGNTEAFF.

This clone was observed a few times. This chain joins TRBV6-5 and TRBJ1-4; D remains ambiguous. V lost 2 bases and J 12 bases, leaving 16 bases between the germline ends. Germline V CDR1 and CDR2: MNHEY, SVGAGI. The CDR3 consists of 14 residues. CDR3 residues: CASSYEGSGRELFF. The CDR3 DNA sequence: TGTGCCAGCAGTTACGAAGGTTCCGGTCGGGAACTGTTTTTT.

The chain is built from TRBV4-1 and TRBJ1-5; 12 bases fit TRBD1. CDR3 length equals 17 residues. The V gene end was trimmed by 4 bases and the J gene end by 5 bases; junction bases not matched to a gene: 9. Germline loops: CDR1 MGHRA, CDR2 YSYEKL. CDR3 amino acids: CASSLRGGTGGDQPQHF. The CDR3 region has the DNA TGCGCCAGCAGCCTCCGAGGGGGGACAGGGGGCGATCAGCCCCAGCATTTT.

The chain has TRBV4-2 and TRBJ2-4; no definite D call. Germline V gene sequence: CDR1 LGHNA, CDR2 YNFKEQ. Trimming removed 1 base at V and 0 bases at J, with 10 bases between. CDR3 size: 16 residues. The CDR3 DNA reads TGTGCCAGCAGCCAAGGTAGTACCCTAGCCAAAAACATTCAGTACTTC. Protein product: CASSQGSTLAKNIQYF.

The chain couples TRBV19 to TRBJ1-5, with D unclear. V gave up 7 bases and J gave up 5 bases, with 9 bases separating them. Looked up from germline, CDR1 is LNHDA and CDR2 is SQIVND (reference sequence). CDR3 length: 12 residues. This chain's CDR3 is CASMTNHQPQHF. CDR3 DNA: TGTGCCAGTATGACTAATCATCAGCCCCAGCATTTT.

This clone was counted once. The chain links TRBV11-3 to TRBJ2-6; D gene uncertain. Trimming pared 1 base from V and 0 bases from J, leaving 10 bases between. This CDR3 comprises 17 residues. Germline V lookup: CDR1 SGHNT, CDR2 YENEEA. The DNA for the CDR3 is TGTGCCAGCAGCTTAGGCCTTGATTCCTCTGGGGCCAACGTCCTGACTTTC. Its translation: CASSLGLDSSGANVLTF.

The chain couples TRBV15 to TRBJ2-6; D not certain. In germline, CDR1 is LNHNV, CDR2 YYDKDF (reference sequence). The CDR3 has 15 amino acids. V lost 1 base to trimming and J lost 0 bases, with 4 bases between them. CDR3 in amino acids: CATSRGASGANVLTF. The CDR3 bases are TGTGCCACCAGCAGAGGGGCCTCTGGGGCCAACGTCCTGACTTTC.

CDR3 nucleotide sequence: TGTGCCAGCAGCTTAGGCCGACAGGAAAAACTGTTTTTT. This sequence encodes CASSLGRQEKLFF. The chain recombines TRBV7-8 with TRBJ1-4; possible D gene TRBD1, 5 bases. The CDR3 has 13 amino acids. Germline V gene sequence: CDR1 SGHVS, CDR2 FQNEAQ. V dropped 1 base and J dropped 8 bases, with 8 bases sitting between them.

This chain connects TRBV6-2 or TRBV6-3 to TRBJ2-2; no clear D. The V gene's germline CDR1 is MNHEY and CDR2 SVGEGT. The CDR3 is made up of 13 amino acids. Trimming left V 0 bases short and J 6 bases short, with 5 bases between. The CDR3 DNA reads as TGTGCCAGCAGTTACTCGATCCCCGGGGAGCTGTTTTTT. Protein sequence: CASSYSIPGELFF.

The chain is built from TRBV7-9 and TRBJ1-2; D is uncertain. V shed 8 bases and J shed 3 bases, with 7 bases lying between them. Germline V gives CDR1 SEHNR, CDR2 FQNEAQ (reference sequence). CDR3 length equals 11 residues. The CDR3 protein is CASSQYYGYTF. CDR3 bases: TGTGCCAGCTCGCAATACTATGGCTACACCTTC. Full variable domain (remainder filled in from reference TRBV7-9 and TRBJ1-2): DTGVSQNPRHKITKRGQNVTFRCDPISEHNRLYWYRQTLGQGPEFLTYFQNEAQLEKSRLLSDRFSAERPKGSFSTLEIQRTEQGDSAMYLCASSQYYGYTFGSGTRLTVV.

This clone is a singleton in its sample. The chain recombines TRBV18 with TRBJ2-7; 9 bases are a match to TRBD1. With V trimmed by 0 bases and J by 4 bases, 7 bases remained unmatched. The CDR3 sequence is 16 residues long. Germline V CDR1 and CDR2: KGHSH, LQKENI. In DNA, the CDR3 is TGTGCCAGCTCACCACCGTCGGGACAGGGAATATACGAGCAGTACTTC. As protein: CASSPPSGQGIYEQYF.

The chain is built from TRBV5-1 and TRBJ2-1; D gene uncertain. V shed 4 bases and J shed 8 bases, with 7 bases lying between them. The CDR3 contains 11 residues. The germline CDR1 and CDR2 sequences are SGHRS and YFSETQ. CDR3 DNA sequence: TGCGCCAGCAGCCCCGGCTATGAGCAGTTCTTC. Amino acids: CASSPGYEQFF.

This sequence joins TRBV6-6 and TRBJ2-3; D not resolved. This CDR3 spans 11 amino acids. Germline CDR1 reads MNHNY; CDR2 reads SVGAGI (reference sequence). Trimming removed 4 bases at V and 6 bases at J, with 5 bases between. The chain's CDR3 is CASSFGDTQYF. CDR3 coding DNA: TGTGCCAGCAGTTTCGGGGATACGCAGTATTTT.

V and J are TRBV11-2 and TRBJ2-7; tentatively, D is TRBD2 (6 bases). The germline V gene encodes CDR1 SGHAT and CDR2 FQNNGV. The germline V and J ends were trimmed by 3 bases and 6 bases, with 15 bases remaining between them. The CDR3 has 14 amino acids. CDR3 sequence reads: CASSFSPSTSEQYF. CDR3 bases: TGTGCCAGCAGCTTCTCGCCTTCGACTAGCGAGCAGTACTTC.

This chain connects TRBV11-2 to TRBJ1-6; D uncertain. Trimming shortened V by 1 base and J by 12 bases, and 10 bases separated the two germline ends. Germline V lookup: CDR1 SGHAT, CDR2 FQNNGV. The CDR3 is made up of 13 amino acids. CDR3: CASSLGFFGPLHF. The DNA of the CDR3 is TGTGCCAGCAGCTTAGGGTTTTTCGGACCCCTCCACTTT.

Here the CDR3 DNA reads TGTGCCAGCAGCTTAGATTCAGGGACCTACAATGAGCAGTTCTTC. Translating gives CASSLDSGTYNEQFF. The J gene is TRBJ2-1, the V gene TRBV7-9; a weak D match, TRBD1 (5 bases). V was cut by 1 base and J by 2 bases, with 9 bases left in between. CDR1 is SEHNR and CDR2 is FQNEAQ in the germline V gene (reference sequence). The CDR3 totals 15 residues. The full variable domain, completed using reference TRBV7-9 and TRBJ2-1, is DTGVSQNPRHKITKRGQNVTFRCDPISEHNRLYWYRQTLGQGPEFLTYFQNEAQLEKSRLLSDRFSAERPKGSFSTLEIQRTEQGDSAMYLCASSLDSGTYNEQFFGPGTRLTVL.

V usage is TRBV19 and J usage is TRBJ1-4; D perhaps matches TRBD1 (5 bases). V was shortened by 7 bases and J by 5 bases, with 29 bases between the two germline ends. CDR3 length equals 19 residues. Germline CDR1 is LNHDA and CDR2 is SQIVND (reference sequence). The CDR3 nucleotides are TGTGCCAGTACAAGAAAGGGGCGACCCCAGAGTGTTACGAATGAAAAACTGTTTTTT. Translated: CASTRKGRPQSVTNEKLFF.

V and J are TRBV19 and TRBJ1-4, with a weak D call TRBD1 (6 bases). V lost 3 bases, J lost 4 bases, and 9 bases lay in between. CDR1 is LNHDA and CDR2 is SQIVND in the germline V gene (reference sequence). The CDR3 runs to 14 residues. The CDR3 is CASSMWTVNEKLFF. The DNA of the CDR3 is TGTGCCAGTAGTATGTGGACAGTTAATGAAAAACTGTTTTTT.

This chain uses TRBV6-1 with TRBJ1-5, with D uncertain. CDR3 length equals 14 residues. The V gene lost 2 bases and the J gene lost 3 bases, with 8 bases spanning the gap. Germline loops: CDR1 MNHNS, CDR2 SASEGT. The CDR3 sequence: CASSEQVINQPQHF. Written as DNA, the CDR3 is TGTGCCAGCAGTGAACAGGTGATCAATCAGCCCCAGCATTTT.

The chain employs TRBV7-9 and TRBJ1-2, with D perhaps matching TRBD1 (5 bases). The CDR3 contains 13 residues. V lost 2 bases, J lost 7 bases, and 11 bases lay in between. CDR1 is SEHNR and CDR2 is FQNEAQ in the germline V gene (reference sequence). Here the CDR3 DNA reads TGTGCCAGCAGCTTAAAGGGACCGGGTGGCTACACCTTC. Its protein product is CASSLKGPGGYTF.

This chain joins TRBV19 and TRBJ1-5; TRBD1 might be the D (5 bases). Trimming shortened V by 3 bases and J by 2 bases, and 11 bases separated the two germline ends. This CDR3 has 15 residues. The germline gives CDR1 LNHDA, CDR2 SQIVND (reference sequence). CDR3 sequence (DNA): TGTGCCAGTAGTATGATCGGAGGGGGCAATCAGCCCCAGCATTTT. This codes for CASSMIGGGNQPQHF.

This sequence joins TRBV14 and TRBJ1-1; 9 nucleotides match TRBD1. The J segment lost 4 bases and the V segment lost 0 bases, leaving 3 bases of the junction unmatched. CDR1 and CDR2 from the germline V gene are SGHDN and FVKESK. The CDR3 is 15 residues long. CDR3 DNA: TGTGCCAGCAGCCAAGATCACAGGGGGCGCACTGAAGCTTTCTTT. Protein sequence: CASSQDHRGRTEAFF.

V and J are TRBV5-4 and TRBJ1-2; TRBD1 matches 7 bases. Trimming at V came to 4 bases and at J to 3 bases, leaving 9 bases not matched to a gene. Germline values: CDR1 SGHNT, CDR2 YYREEE (reference sequence). This CDR3 has 15 residues. CDR3 amino acids: CASSPRGGTDYGYTF. CDR3 nucleotides: TGTGCCAGCAGCCCCCGGGGGGGGACAGACTATGGCTACACCTTC.

The chain recombines TRBV2 with TRBJ1-6; a possible D gene is TRBD1 (6 bases). The CDR3 consists of 16 residues. Germline V lookup: CDR1 SNHLY, CDR2 FYNNEI. The V and J ends lost 8 bases and 0 bases respectively, with 14 bases between them. The CDR3 DNA reads as TGTGCCAGCCTTTCGGACAGCAGCTCCTATAATTCACCCCTCCACTTT. Translating gives CASLSDSSSYNSPLHF.

The chain is built from TRBV5-4 and TRBJ2-3, with D uncertain. The V gene lost 2 bases and the J gene lost 5 bases, with 9 bases spanning the gap. CDR1 and CDR2 (germline): SGHNT, YYREEE (reference sequence). CDR3 size: 13 residues. This CDR3 reads CASSFYKGDTQYF. Written as DNA, the CDR3 is TGTGCCAGCAGCTTTTATAAGGGAGATACGCAGTATTTT. Drawing the rest from reference TRBV5-4 and TRBJ2-3, the complete variable domain is ETGVTQSPTHLIKTRGQQVTLRCSSQSGHNTVSWYQQALGQGPQFIFQYYREEENGRGNFPPRFSGLQFPNYSSELNVNALELDDSALYLCASSFYKGDTQYFGPGTRLTVL.